This entry concerns a single T cell receptor (beta chain). TCRdb keeps only in-frame clones here, not all; method: immunoSEQ multiplex PCR. The sample has about 320,000 clones; about four fifths are singletons. The record originates from a study of blood T cell repertoires in COVID-19. The CDR3 is 17 amino acids. Germline CDR1 is SGHTA and CDR2 is FQGTGA. V shed 5 bases, J shed 2 bases, and the junction held 12 bases outside the gene matches. The source of this sequence is a woman aged 50 to 60 with acute or convalescent COVID-19. The material sequenced was peripheral blood. This chain links TRBV7-3 with TRBJ2-1; TRBD2 agrees at 7 bases. As DNA, the CDR3 is TGTGCCAGCAGCCAAAGGGGTGGGGAGGGCCCCTACAATGAGCAGTTCTTC. Translated, it gives CASSQRGGEGPYNEQFF.